A selection of T cell receptor beta chains follows, all from one sample in a study of cytomegalovirus exposure and HLA in healthy donors. The method was immunoSEQ multiplex PCR; TCRdb's version includes in-frame clones alone and lacks a portion of them. The sample has roughly 110,000 clones, around 73% seen once; the top ten hold 7.5% to 9%. Sequencing input: PBMCs. Source of these receptors: a man aged 30 to 39 in good health and CMV-seronegative. CDR3s include the opening cysteine and the closing phenylalanine or tryptophan. The order of the fields is V gene, clone size, J gene, CDR3 protein. Not every row has a clone size; where given, it reads once, few, many or a size class.

v_gene: TRBV30
abundance: few
j_gene: TRBJ2-5
CDR3aa: CAWSKGGIETQYF

v_gene: TRBV5-4
abundance: few
j_gene: TRBJ1-1
CDR3aa: CASSRQNRGGAEAFF

v_gene: TRBV5-6
abundance: .
j_gene: TRBJ1-1
CDR3aa: CASSLDRAGGAMVTEAFF

v_gene: TRBV7-2
abundance: .
j_gene: TRBJ2-6
CDR3aa: CASSLAPNIYSGANVLTF

v_gene: TRBV10-3
abundance: .
j_gene: TRBJ2-3
CDR3aa: CATLGGNTDTQYF

v_gene: TRBV19
abundance: .
j_gene: TRBJ2-2
CDR3aa: CASSITSPGELFF

v_gene: TRBV7-2
abundance: .
j_gene: TRBJ2-2
CDR3aa: CASGRQANTGELFF

v_gene: TRBV10-3
abundance: .
j_gene: TRBJ1-1
CDR3aa: CAISDTQGPNTEAFF

v_gene: TRBV11-2
abundance: .
j_gene: TRBJ1-1
CDR3aa: CASSLWGGTEAFF

v_gene: TRBV15
abundance: .
j_gene: TRBJ2-3
CDR3aa: CATSRSGVTDTQYF

v_gene: TRBV5-1
abundance: .
j_gene: TRBJ2-1
CDR3aa: CASSLLQGGYNEQFF

v_gene: TRBV5-1
abundance: .
j_gene: TRBJ2-2
CDR3aa: CASSWTAAGKTGELFF

v_gene: TRBV11-2
abundance: .
j_gene: TRBJ2-7
CDR3aa: CASSLAGGSYEQYF

v_gene: TRBV21-1
abundance: .
j_gene: TRBJ2-2
CDR3aa: CASSKCPGTGGKAGELFF